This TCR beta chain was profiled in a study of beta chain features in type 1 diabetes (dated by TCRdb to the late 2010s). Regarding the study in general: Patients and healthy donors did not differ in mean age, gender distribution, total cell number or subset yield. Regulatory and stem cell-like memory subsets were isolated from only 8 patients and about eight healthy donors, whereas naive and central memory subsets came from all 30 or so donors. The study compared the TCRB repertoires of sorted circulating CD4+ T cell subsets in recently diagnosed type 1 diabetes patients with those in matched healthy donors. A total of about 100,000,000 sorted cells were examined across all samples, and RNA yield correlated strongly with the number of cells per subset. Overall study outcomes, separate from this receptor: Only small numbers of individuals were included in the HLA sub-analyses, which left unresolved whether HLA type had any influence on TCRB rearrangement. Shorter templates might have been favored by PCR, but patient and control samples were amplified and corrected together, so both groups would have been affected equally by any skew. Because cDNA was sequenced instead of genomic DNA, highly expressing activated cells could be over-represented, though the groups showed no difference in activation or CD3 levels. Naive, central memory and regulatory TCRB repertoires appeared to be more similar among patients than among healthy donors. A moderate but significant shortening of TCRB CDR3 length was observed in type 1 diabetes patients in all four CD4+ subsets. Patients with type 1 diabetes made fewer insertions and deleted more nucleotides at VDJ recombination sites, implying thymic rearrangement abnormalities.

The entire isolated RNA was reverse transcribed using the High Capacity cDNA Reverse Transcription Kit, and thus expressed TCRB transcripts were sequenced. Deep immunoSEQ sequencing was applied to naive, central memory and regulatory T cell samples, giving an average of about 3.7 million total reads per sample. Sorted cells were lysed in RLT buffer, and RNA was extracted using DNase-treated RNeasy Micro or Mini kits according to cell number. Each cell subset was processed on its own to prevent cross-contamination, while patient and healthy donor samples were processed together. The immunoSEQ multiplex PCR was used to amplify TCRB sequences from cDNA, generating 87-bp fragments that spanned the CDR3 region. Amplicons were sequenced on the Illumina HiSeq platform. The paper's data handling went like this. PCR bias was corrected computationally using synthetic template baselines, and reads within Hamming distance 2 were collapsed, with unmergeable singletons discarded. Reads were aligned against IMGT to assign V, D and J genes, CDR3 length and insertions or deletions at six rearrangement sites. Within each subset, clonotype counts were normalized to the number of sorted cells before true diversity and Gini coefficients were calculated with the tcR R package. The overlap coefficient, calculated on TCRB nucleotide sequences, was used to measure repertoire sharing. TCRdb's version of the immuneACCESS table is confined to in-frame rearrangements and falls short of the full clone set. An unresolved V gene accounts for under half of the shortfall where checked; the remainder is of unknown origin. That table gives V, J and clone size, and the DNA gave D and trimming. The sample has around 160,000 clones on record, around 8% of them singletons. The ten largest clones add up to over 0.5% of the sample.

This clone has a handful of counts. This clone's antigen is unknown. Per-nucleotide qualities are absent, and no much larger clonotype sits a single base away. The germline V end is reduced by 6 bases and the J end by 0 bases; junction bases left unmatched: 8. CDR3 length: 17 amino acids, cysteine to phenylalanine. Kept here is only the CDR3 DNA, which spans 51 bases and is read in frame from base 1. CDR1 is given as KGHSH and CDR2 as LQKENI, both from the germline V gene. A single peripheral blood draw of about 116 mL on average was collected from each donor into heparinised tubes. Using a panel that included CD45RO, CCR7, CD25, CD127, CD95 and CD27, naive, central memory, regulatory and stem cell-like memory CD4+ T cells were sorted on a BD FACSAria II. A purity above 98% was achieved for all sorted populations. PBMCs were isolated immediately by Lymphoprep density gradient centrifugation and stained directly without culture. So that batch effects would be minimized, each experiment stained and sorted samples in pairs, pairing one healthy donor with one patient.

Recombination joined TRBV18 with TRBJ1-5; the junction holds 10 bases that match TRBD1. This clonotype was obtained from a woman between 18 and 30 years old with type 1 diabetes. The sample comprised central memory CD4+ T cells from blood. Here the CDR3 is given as CASSQGDRGGSNQPQHF. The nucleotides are TGTGCCAGCTCTCAAGGGGACAGGGGAGGTAGCAATCAGCCCCAGCATTTT.